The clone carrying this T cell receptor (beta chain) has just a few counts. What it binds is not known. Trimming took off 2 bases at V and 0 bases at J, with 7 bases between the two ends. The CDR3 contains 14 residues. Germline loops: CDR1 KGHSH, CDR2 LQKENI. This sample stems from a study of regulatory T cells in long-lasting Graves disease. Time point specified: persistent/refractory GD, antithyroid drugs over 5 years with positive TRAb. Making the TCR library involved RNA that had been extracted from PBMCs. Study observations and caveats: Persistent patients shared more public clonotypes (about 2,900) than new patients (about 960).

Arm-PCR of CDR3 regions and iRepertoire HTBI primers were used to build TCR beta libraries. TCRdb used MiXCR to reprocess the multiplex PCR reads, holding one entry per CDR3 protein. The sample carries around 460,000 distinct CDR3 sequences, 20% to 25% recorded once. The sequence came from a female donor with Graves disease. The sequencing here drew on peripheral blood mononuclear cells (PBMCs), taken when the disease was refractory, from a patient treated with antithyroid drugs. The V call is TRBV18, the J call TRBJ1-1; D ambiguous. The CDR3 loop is CASSPGMMNTEAFF. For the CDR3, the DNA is TGTGCCAGCTCACCAGGGATGATGAACACTGAAGCTTTCTTT.